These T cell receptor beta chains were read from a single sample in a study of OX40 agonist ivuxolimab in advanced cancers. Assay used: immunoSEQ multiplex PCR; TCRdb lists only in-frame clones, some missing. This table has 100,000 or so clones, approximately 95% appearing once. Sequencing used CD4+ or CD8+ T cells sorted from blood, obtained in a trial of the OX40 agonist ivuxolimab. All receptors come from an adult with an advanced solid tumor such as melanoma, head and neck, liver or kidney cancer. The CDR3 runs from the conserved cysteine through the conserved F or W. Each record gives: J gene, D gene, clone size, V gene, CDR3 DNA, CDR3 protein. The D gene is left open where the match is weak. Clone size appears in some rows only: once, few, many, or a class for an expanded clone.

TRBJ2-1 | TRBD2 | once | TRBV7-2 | TGTGCCAGCAGCTTTTCGGGAGGGCCCGGCGATGAGCAGTTCTTC | CASSFSGGPGDEQFF
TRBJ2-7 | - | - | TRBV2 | TGTGCCAGCAGGGGGACGGACTACTTACACTACGAGCAGTACTTC | CASRGTDYLHYEQYF
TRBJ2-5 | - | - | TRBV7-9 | TGTGCCAGCAGCTCCGAAGGGGGAGAAGAGACCCAGTACTTC | CASSSEGGEETQYF
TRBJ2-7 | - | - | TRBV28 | TGTGCCAGCAGTTTTTCCGGGAAGTCCTACGAGCAGTACTTC | CASSFSGKSYEQYF
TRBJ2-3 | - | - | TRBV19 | TGTGCCAGTAGTAACGGAGGGGGGGACGATACGCAGTATTTT | CASSNGGGDDTQYF
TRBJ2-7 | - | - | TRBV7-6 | TGTGCCAGCAGCCCTATTGGGGGTTCTAACCCCTACGAGCAGTACTTC | CASSPIGGSNPYEQYF
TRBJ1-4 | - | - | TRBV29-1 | TGCAGCGTTGGGCCTACTCAAATGGATAATGAAAAACTGTTTTTT | CSVGPTQMDNEKLFF
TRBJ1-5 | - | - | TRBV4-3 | TGCGCCAGTTATCGCCCGGGGGGGGATAATCAGCCCCAGCATTTT | CASYRPGGDNQPQHF
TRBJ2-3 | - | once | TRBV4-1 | TGCGCCAGCAGCCCCGGGATCGGGACAGATACGCAGTATTTT | CASSPGIGTDTQYF
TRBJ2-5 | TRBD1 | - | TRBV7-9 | TGTGCCAGCAGCACAGAGACAGGGCAGGAGACCCAGTACTTC | CASSTETGQETQYF
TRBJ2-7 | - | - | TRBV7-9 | TGTGCCAGCAGCTTAGTGGGTGGATACGAGCAGTACTTC | CASSLVGGYEQYF
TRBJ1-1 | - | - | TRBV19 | TGTGCCAGTTTCATGGGGGGCATTGGATACACTGAAGCTTTCTTT | CASFMGGIGYTEAFF
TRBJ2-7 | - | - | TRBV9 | TGTGCCAGCAGCCCCCGGGGTTACGAGCAGTACTTC | CASSPRGYEQYF
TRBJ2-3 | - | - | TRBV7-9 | TGTGCCAGCAGCTTGCGGCTACCTAAAGTCATCACAGATACGCAGTATTTT | CASSLRLPKVITDTQYF
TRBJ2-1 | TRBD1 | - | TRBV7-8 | TGTGCCAGCAGCATAACAGGGGGCTCCTACAATGAGCAGTTCTTC | CASSITGGSYNEQFF
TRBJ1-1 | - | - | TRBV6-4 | TGTGCCAGCAGTGTTGTTCCGGGGGGCACTGAAGCTTTCTTT | CASSVVPGGTEAFF
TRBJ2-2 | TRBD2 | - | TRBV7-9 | TGTGCCAGCAGCTCAGAGGGGACTAGCGGGTTCGGTACCGGGGAGCTGTTTTTT | CASSSEGTSGFGTGELFF
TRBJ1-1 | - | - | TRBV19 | TGTGCCAGTAGTATTTCGAGGAACACTGAAGCTTTCTTT | CASSISRNTEAFF
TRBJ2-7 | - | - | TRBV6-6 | TGTGCCAGCAGTTACGAGGGGTACGAGCAGTACTTC | CASSYEGYEQYF
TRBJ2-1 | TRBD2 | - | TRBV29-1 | TGCAGCGTGCACTTCAGACTAGCGGGAAGGCCCAATGAGCAGTTCTTC | CSVHFRLAGRPNEQFF
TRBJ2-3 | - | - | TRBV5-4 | TGTGCCAGCGGAAGTGGGCTAACCCTCACAGATACGCAGTATTTT | CASGSGLTLTDTQYF
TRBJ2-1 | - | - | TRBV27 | TGTGCCAGCAGTTTACCGACAGGGGAGGGTGAGCAGTTCTTC | CASSLPTGEGEQFF